The source of this TCR beta chain is a study of blood T cell repertoires in COVID-19. Sequencing used immunoSEQ multiplex PCR; TCRdb keeps in-frame clones, though not all of them. The sample contains approximately 140,000 clones, approximately 84% of which appear only once. This clone was observed a few times. V shed 6 bases and J shed 1 base, with 9 bases lying between them. The CDR3 sequence is 13 residues long. The material sequenced was peripheral blood. The rearrangement uses TRBV12-3 or TRBV12-4 and TRBJ1-1; the D is unclear. The TCR was taken from a woman older than 75 with acute or convalescent COVID-19. In DNA, the CDR3 is TGTGCCAGCAGCCGACACGGGAACACTGAAGCTTTCTTT. Translating it yields CASSRHGNTEAFF.